The 14 T cell receptor beta chains presented below share a single source sample, sequenced in a study of blood T cells in healthy people across ages. The authors ran a second PCR of roughly 6 to 12 cycles using a sample-barcoded 5' primer and a J-beta primer mix. Using its own MiXCR run on the 5' RACE reads, TCRdb lists one record per CDR3 protein. The table has over 500,000 distinct CDR3 sequences, roughly a quarter seen once. These records were also assigned to another study, of T cells of mothers and their children.

Material for sequencing was blood. The receptors shown here come from a boy between 2 and 10 years old in good health.

This chain connects TRBV12-3 or TRBV12-4 to TRBJ1-6; D is undetermined. Trimming removed 3 bases from V and 7 bases from J, with 13 bases in between. The CDR3 spans 15 residues. CDR3 nucleotides: TGTGCCAGCAGTTTGAACTTGGGATCAAATTCACCCCTCCACTTT. Its protein product is CASSLNLGSNSPLHF.

A few counts support this clonotype. The gene calls are TRBV5-4 and TRBJ2-3, with D perhaps TRBD2 (6 bases). CDR1 is SGHNT and CDR2 is YYREEE in the germline V gene (reference sequence). This CDR3 comprises 15 residues. V gave up 3 bases and J gave up 2 bases, with 13 bases separating them. As DNA, the CDR3 is TGTGCCAGCAGCTCCCGGGGGAGGATCACAGATACGCAGTATTTT. It is translated as CASSSRGRITDTQYF.

The CDR3, as DNA: TGTGCCAGCAACCACAGGGGGTTGAACACTGAAGCTTTCTTT. Its translation: CASNHRGLNTEAFF. This rearrangement joins TRBV28 to TRBJ1-1; 8 bases are a match to TRBD1. The germline V gene encodes CDR1 MDHEN and CDR2 SYDVKM. Losses at the gene ends were 7 bases for V and 0 bases for J; bases not matched to a gene: 4. This CDR3 region has 14 residues.

This chain links TRBV7-9 with TRBJ2-3, with a weak D call TRBD2 (6 bases). The CDR3 has 15 amino acids. Germline loops: CDR1 SEHNR, CDR2 FQNEAQ (reference sequence). Trimming took off 5 bases at V and 0 bases at J, with 12 bases between the two ends. CDR3 sequence reads: CASSPPGLSTDTQYF. The CDR3 bases are TGTGCCAGCAGCCCCCCGGGACTGAGCACAGATACGCAGTATTTT.

This clonotype showed up just once. This rearrangement joins TRBV7-9 to TRBJ2-4; D possibly uses TRBD1 or TRBD2 (6 bases each). Trimming removed 5 bases from V and 16 bases from J, with 18 bases in between. CDR3 size: 12 residues. In germline, CDR1 is SEHNR, CDR2 FQNEAQ (reference sequence). The CDR3 is CASSAGQNIRYF. The CDR3 bases are TGTGCCAGCAGCGCGGGACAAAACATTCGTTACTTC.

The rearrangement uses TRBV13 and TRBJ2-5; no clear D. The CDR3 length is 13 residues. V lost 2 bases to trimming and J lost 4 bases, with 8 bases between them. Germline V gives CDR1 PRHDT, CDR2 FYEKMQ (reference sequence). The CDR3 nucleotides read TGTGCCAGCAGCTTAAAGACCCCAGAGACCCAGTACTTC. This sequence encodes CASSLKTPETQYF. The whole variable domain, remainder taken from reference TRBV13 and TRBJ2-5, is AAGVIQSPRHLIKEKRETATLKCYPIPRHDTVYWYQQGPGQDPQFLISFYEKMQSDKGSIPDRFSAQQFSDYHSELNMSSLELGDSALYFCASSLKTPETQYFGPGTRLLVL.

The CDR3 spells CASSQDPRGGEKLFF. For the CDR3, the DNA is TGCGCCAGCAGCCAAGATCCCAGGGGAGGGGAAAAACTGTTTTTT. The rearrangement uses TRBV4-1 and TRBJ1-4; possibly TRBD1 for D (6 bases). V was pared by 0 bases and J by 8 bases, with 13 bases between. Germline V lookup: CDR1 MGHRA, CDR2 YSYEKL. The CDR3 loop spans 15 amino acids.

In this sample, this clonotype turned up a few times. The rearrangement uses TRBV20-1 and TRBJ2-5; D is possibly TRBD2 (5 bases). V was shortened by 0 bases and J by 6 bases, with 11 bases between the two germline ends. The germline V gene encodes CDR1 DFQATT and CDR2 SNEGSKA (reference sequence). CDR3 length: 13 amino acids. As DNA, the CDR3 is TGCAGTGCTAGAGATGAACTAGTACAGACCCAGTACTTC. Translation gives CSARDELVQTQYF.

This sequence joins TRBV10-3 and TRBJ2-3; 15 bases are shared with TRBD2. The CDR3 length is 17 residues. V trimming: 4 bases; J trimming: 1 base; junction bases outside the gene matches: 3. Germline CDR1 is ENHRY and CDR2 is SYGVKD. The CDR3 protein is CAISVGTSGGRTDTQYF. CDR3 sequence (DNA): TGTGCCATCAGTGTGGGGACTAGCGGGGGGCGCACAGATACGCAGTATTTT.

This clonotype showed up many times. The chain employs TRBV27 and TRBJ1-4; TRBD1 matches 9 bases. This CDR3 is 13 amino acids long. Losses at the gene ends were 6 bases for V and 12 bases for J; bases not matched to a gene: 8. Germline loops: CDR1 MNHEY, CDR2 SMNVEV (reference sequence). The CDR3 coding sequence is TGTGCCAGCAGCGGACAGGGGAGCCAAGAACTGTTTTTT. Protein: CASSGQGSQELFF.

The CDR3 DNA follows: TGCAGTGCCCGGCAATCCTCCTACAATGAGCAGTTCTTC. Protein sequence: CSARQSSYNEQFF. The gene calls are TRBV20-1 and TRBJ2-1; D is uncertain. The length of the CDR3 is 13 residues. Trimming pared 6 bases from V and 0 bases from J, leaving 9 bases between. CDR1 and CDR2 from the germline V gene are DFQATT and SNEGSKA (reference sequence).

The genes are TRBV16 and TRBJ2-3; D ambiguous. Per the germline V gene, CDR1 is KGHSY and CDR2 is FQNENV. The V gene lost 3 bases and the J gene lost 2 bases, with 3 bases spanning the gap. The CDR3 contains 12 residues. The CDR3 loop is CASSQFTDTQYF. The CDR3 DNA is TGTGCCAGCAGCCAGTTCACAGATACGCAGTATTTT.

The CDR3 DNA is TGTGCCAGCAGTTTGGGACTAGCGGAGACCTACGAGCAGTACTTC. Amino acids: CASSLGLAETYEQYF. The chain is built from TRBV7-9 and TRBJ2-7, with 11 bases fitting TRBD2. Germline V lookup: CDR1 SEHNR, CDR2 FQNEAQ (reference sequence). The CDR3 consists of 15 residues. The V segment lost 6 bases and the J segment 2 bases; nucleotides outside the gene matches: 6. Variable domain in full (rest from reference TRBV7-9 and TRBJ2-7): DTGVSQNPRHKITKRGQNVTFRCDPISEHNRLYWYRQTLGQGPEFLTYFQNEAQLEKSRLLSDRFSAERPKGSFSTLEIQRTEQGDSAMYLCASSLGLAETYEQYFGPGTRLTVT.

This clonotype was seen a few times. J is TRBJ2-3 and V is TRBV11-2, with 7 bases aligning to TRBD1. Germline loops: CDR1 SGHAT, CDR2 FQNNGV. The CDR3 consists of 16 residues. The trim removed 1 base at V and 8 bases at J, leaving 12 bases unmatched. The CDR3 sequence: CASSLAWAGPGGTQYF. The CDR3 nucleotides read TGTGCCAGCAGCTTAGCTTGGGCCGGTCCAGGGGGTACGCAGTATTTT. Together with reference TRBV11-2 and TRBJ2-3, the CDR3 gives the full variable domain: EAGVAQSPRYKIIEKRQSVAFWCNPISGHATLYWYQQILGQGPKLLIQFQNNGVVDDSQLPKDRFSAERLKGVDSTLKIQPAKLEDSAVYLCASSLAWAGPGGTQYFGPGTRLTVL.